The 9 T cell receptor beta chains given below trace back to one sample, sequenced in a study of blood T cell repertoires in COVID-19 (dated by TCRdb to the early 2020s). Preparation of the library involved the immunoSEQ multiplex PCR assay. The source is immuneACCESS, and TCRdb retained only in-frame sequences with V and J called. Part of the clones is not carried over; for the studies checked, unresolved V genes explain less than half of this, and the remainder is unexplained. This sample has approximately 200,000 clones in its table, and 65% to 85% of those were observed once. The top ten clones comprise 3% to 3.5% of the sample. What was sequenced was PBMCs or T cells enriched from blood (not recorded which). These receptors all stem from a woman between 25 and 40 years old who had recovered from COVID-19.

CDR3 DNA: TGTGCCAGCAGTTACTCGATTCGGTTAGCGGGCAATGAGCAGTTCTTC. It encodes CASSYSIRLAGNEQFF. J is TRBJ2-1 and V is TRBV6-5, with 7 bases identical to TRBD2. V was clipped by 0 bases and J by 6 bases; unmatched bases: 8. The CDR3 is 16 residues long. Germline V gene lookup returns CDR1 MNHEY and CDR2 SVGAGI.

V is TRBV6-5 and J is TRBJ2-7; D is unclear. The V end was cut by 0 bases, the J end by 5 bases, with 11 bases between. Looked up from germline, CDR1 is MNHEY and CDR2 is SVGAGI. CDR3 size: 14 residues. The CDR3 DNA reads TGTGCCAGCAGTTACTCAAAGAATAGTAACGAGCAGTACTTC. Translation gives CASSYSKNSNEQYF.

V gene TRBV4-1 combines with J gene TRBJ2-3; D is ambiguous. V was shortened by 1 base and J by 2 bases, with 13 bases between the two germline ends. CDR1 is MGHRA and CDR2 is YSYEKL in the germline V gene. This CDR3 is built from 16 residues. CDR3 loop: CASSQVNLVATDTQYF. The CDR3 DNA reads TGCGCCAGCAGCCAAGTGAACCTAGTTGCCACAGATACGCAGTATTTT.

The chain employs TRBV7-2 and TRBJ1-5; no definite D call. Germline V gene lookup returns CDR1 SGHTA and CDR2 FQGNSA. Trimming stripped 8 bases from V and 9 bases from J, with 11 bases between. The CDR3 covers 11 residues. In DNA form, the CDR3 reads TGTGCCAGCGCTCTGGCGGGGCCCCAGCATTTT. This encodes CASALAGPQHF.

This clone occurred once. V gene TRBV9 combines with J gene TRBJ2-6, with 9 nucleotides matching TRBD1. This CDR3 region has 17 residues. The ends lost 4 bases at V and 3 bases at J; junction bases unmatched: 8. Germline V CDR1 and CDR2: SGDLS, YYNGEE. CDR3 bases: TGTGCCAGCAGCCACGCAACAGGGGGCGGTGGGGCCAACGTCCTGACTTTC. Translated, it gives CASSHATGGGGANVLTF.

V is TRBV9 and J is TRBJ2-2, with a weak D call TRBD2 (6 bases). The CDR3 is 15 amino acids. Germline V gene sequence: CDR1 SGDLS, CDR2 YYNGEE. The V end was cut by 2 bases, the J end by 5 bases, with 13 bases between. In DNA form, the CDR3 reads TGTGCCAGCAGCGTGGAGGGTTTAGGGACCGGGGAGCTGTTTTTT. It is translated as CASSVEGLGTGELFF.

The chain employs TRBV15 and TRBJ1-4, with 7 bases that match TRBD1. The V gene end was trimmed by 4 bases and the J gene end by 8 bases; junction bases not matched to a gene: 7. The germline V gene encodes CDR1 LNHNV and CDR2 YYDKDF (reference sequence). There are 14 residues in the CDR3. The CDR3 DNA is TGTGCCACCAGCATCCGATCACAGGGGGAAAAACTGTTTTTT. Protein sequence: CATSIRSQGEKLFF.

The rearrangement uses TRBV7-6 and TRBJ2-5, with 8 positions matching TRBD2. The CDR3 consists of 15 residues. Trimming at V came to 2 bases and at J to 2 bases, leaving 4 bases not matched to a gene. Germline V gives CDR1 SGHVS, CDR2 FNYEAQ. Here the CDR3 DNA reads TGTGCCAGCAGCTTAACGGGGGGGCAGCAAGAGACCCAGTACTTC. Translating it yields CASSLTGGQQETQYF.

The chain is built from TRBV28 and TRBJ2-1; 8 bases align to TRBD1. Germline V gene lookup returns CDR1 MDHEN and CDR2 SYDVKM. The CDR3 loop spans 14 amino acids. V lost 4 bases to trimming and J lost 8 bases; unmatched junction nucleotides: 7. The CDR3 DNA follows: TGTGCCAGCAGTTCAGGGGGCGCTTTGGATGAGCAGTTCTTC. Protein: CASSSGGALDEQFF. Combining the CDR3 with reference TRBV28 and TRBJ2-1 gives the whole variable domain DVKVTQSSRYLVKRTGEKVFLECVQDMDHENMFWYRQDPGLGLRLIYFSYDVKMKEKGDIPEGYSVSREKKERFSLILESASTNQTSMYLCASSSGGALDEQFFGPGTRLTVL.